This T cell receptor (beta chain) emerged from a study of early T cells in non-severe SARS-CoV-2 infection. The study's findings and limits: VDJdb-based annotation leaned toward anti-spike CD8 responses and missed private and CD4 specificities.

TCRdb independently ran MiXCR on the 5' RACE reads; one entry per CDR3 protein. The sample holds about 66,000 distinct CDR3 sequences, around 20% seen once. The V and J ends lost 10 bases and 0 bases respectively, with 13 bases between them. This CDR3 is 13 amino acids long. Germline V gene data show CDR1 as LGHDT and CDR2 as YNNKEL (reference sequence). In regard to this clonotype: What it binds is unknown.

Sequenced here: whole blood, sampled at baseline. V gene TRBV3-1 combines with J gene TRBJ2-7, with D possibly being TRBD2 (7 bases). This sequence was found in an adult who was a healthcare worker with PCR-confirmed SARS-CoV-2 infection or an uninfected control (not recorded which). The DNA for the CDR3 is TGTGCCACTCAAAGGGGGGGCTCCTACGAGCAGTACTTC. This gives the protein CATQRGGSYEQYF.